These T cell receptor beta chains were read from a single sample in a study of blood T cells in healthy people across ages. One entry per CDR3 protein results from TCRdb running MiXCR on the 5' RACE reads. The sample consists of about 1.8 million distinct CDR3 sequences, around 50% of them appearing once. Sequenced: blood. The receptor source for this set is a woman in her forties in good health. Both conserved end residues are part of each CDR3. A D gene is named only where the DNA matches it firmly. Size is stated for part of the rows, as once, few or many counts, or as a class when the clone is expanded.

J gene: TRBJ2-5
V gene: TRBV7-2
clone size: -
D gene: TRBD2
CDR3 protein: CASSLTGLERETQYF
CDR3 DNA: TGTGCCAGCAGCTTAACAGGACTAGAGAGGGAGACCCAGTACTTC

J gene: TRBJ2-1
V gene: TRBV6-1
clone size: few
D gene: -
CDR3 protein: CATSEGGGTYNEQFF
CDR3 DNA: TGTGCCACGTCCGAAGGTGGGGGGACCTACAATGAGCAGTTCTTC

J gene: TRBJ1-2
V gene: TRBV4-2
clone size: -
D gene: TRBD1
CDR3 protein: CASSRQGAKGYTF
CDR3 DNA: TGTGCCAGCAGCCGTCAGGGGGCAAAAGGCTACACCTTC

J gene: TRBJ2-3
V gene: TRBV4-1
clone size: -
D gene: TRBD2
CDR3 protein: CASSLGGTSVADTQYF
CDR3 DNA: TGCGCCAGCAGCCTTGGGGGGACTAGCGTTGCAGATACGCAGTATTTT

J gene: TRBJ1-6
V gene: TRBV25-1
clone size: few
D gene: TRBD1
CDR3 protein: CASSRTGESSPLHF
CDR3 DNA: TGTGCCAGCAGTCGCACAGGGGAGAGCTCACCCCTCCACTTT

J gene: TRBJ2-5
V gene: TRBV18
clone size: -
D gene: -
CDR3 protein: CASSPRRGRQETQYF
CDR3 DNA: TGTGCCAGCTCACCGAGGAGGGGGCGTCAAGAGACCCAGTACTTC

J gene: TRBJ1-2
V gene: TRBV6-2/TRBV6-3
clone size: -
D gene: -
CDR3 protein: CASENYYGYTF
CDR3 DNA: TGTGCCAGCGAAAACTACTATGGCTACACCTTC

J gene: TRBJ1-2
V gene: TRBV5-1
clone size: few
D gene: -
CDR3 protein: CASSLSPGPYYGYTF
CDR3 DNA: TGCGCCAGCAGCTTGTCTCCAGGGCCGTACTATGGCTACACCTTC

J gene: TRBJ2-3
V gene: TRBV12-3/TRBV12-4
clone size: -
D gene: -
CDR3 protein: CASSATLAAAHEATDTQYF
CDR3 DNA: TGTGCCAGCAGTGCTACCCTCGCGGCGGCCCATGAGGCCACAGATACGCAGTATTTT

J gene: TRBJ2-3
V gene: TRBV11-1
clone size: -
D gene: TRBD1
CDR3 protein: CASKQGRTDTQYF
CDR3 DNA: TGTGCCAGTAAACAGGGGAGAACAGATACGCAGTATTTT

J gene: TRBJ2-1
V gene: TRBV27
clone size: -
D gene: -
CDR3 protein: CASGETRAYNEQFF
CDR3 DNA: TGTGCCAGCGGCGAAACCAGGGCGTACAATGAGCAGTTCTTC

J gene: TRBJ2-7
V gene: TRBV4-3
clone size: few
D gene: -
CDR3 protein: CASSQDQRADEQYF
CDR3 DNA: TGCGCCAGCAGCCAAGATCAAAGAGCGGACGAGCAGTACTTC

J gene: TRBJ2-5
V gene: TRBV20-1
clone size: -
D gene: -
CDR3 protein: CSGGGRTTHSYNEQYF
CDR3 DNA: TGCAGTGGGGGGGGCAGGACCACCCATTCCTACAATGAGCAGTACTTC

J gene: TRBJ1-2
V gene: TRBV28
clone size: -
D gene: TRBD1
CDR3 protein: CASSNPGQGAPGYGYTF
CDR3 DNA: TGTGCCAGCAGTAACCCCGGACAGGGGGCCCCGGGGTATGGCTACACCTTC

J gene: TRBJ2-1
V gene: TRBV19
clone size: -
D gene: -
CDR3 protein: CASSASPGPTSGSFF
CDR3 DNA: TGTGCCAGTAGTGCCAGTCCGGGACCCACCTCTGGGTCGTTCTTC

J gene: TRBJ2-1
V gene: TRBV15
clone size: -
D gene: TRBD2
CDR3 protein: CATSRPASGPLYNEQFF
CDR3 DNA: TGTGCCACCAGCAGACCAGCTAGCGGACCATTGTACAATGAGCAGTTCTTC

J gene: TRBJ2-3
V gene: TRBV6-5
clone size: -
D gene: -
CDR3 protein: CASTSSEAVGEDTQYF
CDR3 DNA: TGTGCCAGCACGAGCTCAGAGGCGGTGGGGGAAGATACGCAGTATTTT

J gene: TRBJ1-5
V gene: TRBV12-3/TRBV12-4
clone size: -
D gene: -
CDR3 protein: CASSPGTTNQPQHF
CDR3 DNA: TGTGCCAGCAGTCCCGGGACAACAAATCAGCCCCAGCATTTT

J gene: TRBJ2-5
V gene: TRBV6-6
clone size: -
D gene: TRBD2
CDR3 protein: CASSHPSGEYQETQYF
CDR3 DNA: TGTGCCAGCAGTCACCCGAGCGGGGAGTACCAAGAGACCCAGTACTTC

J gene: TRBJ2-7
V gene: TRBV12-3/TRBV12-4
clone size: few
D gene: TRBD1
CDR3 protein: CASSPPGQVSYEQYF
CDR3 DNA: TGTGCCAGCAGCCCGCCGGGACAGGTCTCCTACGAGCAGTACTTC

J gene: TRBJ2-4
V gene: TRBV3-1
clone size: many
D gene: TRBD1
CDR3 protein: CASSPGTGLFSIQYF
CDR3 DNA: TGTGCCAGCAGCCCCGGGACAGGCCTGTTTAGCATTCAGTACTTC

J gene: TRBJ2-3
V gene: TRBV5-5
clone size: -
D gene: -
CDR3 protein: CASSLASPRTDTQYF
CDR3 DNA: TGTGCCAGCAGCTTGGCCTCGCCTCGGACAGATACGCAGTATTTT

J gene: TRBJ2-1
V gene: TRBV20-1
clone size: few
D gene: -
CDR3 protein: CSASLTVQFF
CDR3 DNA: TGCAGTGCTAGTCTGACTGTGCAGTTCTTC

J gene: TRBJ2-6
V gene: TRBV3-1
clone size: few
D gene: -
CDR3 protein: CASKARGSSGANVLTF
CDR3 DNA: TGTGCCAGCAAAGCCCGGGGTTCCTCTGGGGCCAACGTCCTGACTTTC

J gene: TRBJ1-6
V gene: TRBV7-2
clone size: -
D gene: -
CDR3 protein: CASSLGGFMAPLHF
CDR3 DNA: TGTGCCAGCAGCTTAGGAGGGTTCATGGCACCCCTCCACTTT

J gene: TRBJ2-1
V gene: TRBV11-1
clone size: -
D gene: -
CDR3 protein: CASSQPPGSNEQFF
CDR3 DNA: TGTGCCAGCAGCCAGCCCCCGGGCAGCAATGAGCAGTTCTTC

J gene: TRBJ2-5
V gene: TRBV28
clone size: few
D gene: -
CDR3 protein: CASTPWGAETQYF
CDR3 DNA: TGTGCCAGCACCCCGTGGGGGGCAGAGACCCAGTACTTC

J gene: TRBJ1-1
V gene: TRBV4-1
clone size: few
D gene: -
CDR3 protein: CASSQDPGGRAFF
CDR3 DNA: TGCGCCAGCAGCCAAGACCCCGGGGGGAGAGCTTTCTTT

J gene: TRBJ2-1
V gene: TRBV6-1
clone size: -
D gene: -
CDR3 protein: CASSESAIEQFF
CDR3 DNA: TGTGCCAGCAGTGAATCGGCTATAGAGCAGTTCTTC

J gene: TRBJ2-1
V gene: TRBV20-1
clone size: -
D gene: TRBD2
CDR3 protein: CSAELAGGRTYNEQFF
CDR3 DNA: TGCAGTGCCGAACTAGCGGGGGGGCGGACCTACAATGAGCAGTTCTTC

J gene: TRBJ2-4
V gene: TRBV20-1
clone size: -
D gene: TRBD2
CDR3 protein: CSAREVVAGGPQSNIQYF
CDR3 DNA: TGCAGTGCTAGAGAGGTTGTGGCGGGGGGGCCTCAGTCAAACATTCAGTACTTC

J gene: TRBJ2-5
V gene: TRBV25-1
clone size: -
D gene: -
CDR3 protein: CASSTSTGGGETQYF
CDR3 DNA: -

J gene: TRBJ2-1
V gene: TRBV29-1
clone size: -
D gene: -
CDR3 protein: CSVVDGSYNEQFF
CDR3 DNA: TGCAGCGTTGTGGACGGCTCCTACAATGAGCAGTTCTTC

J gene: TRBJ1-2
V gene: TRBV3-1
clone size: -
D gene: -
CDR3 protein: CASSHSAANYGYTF
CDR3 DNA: TGTGCCAGCAGCCACTCAGCCGCTAACTATGGCTACACCTTC

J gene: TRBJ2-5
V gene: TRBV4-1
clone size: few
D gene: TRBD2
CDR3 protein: CASSYSGGVQTQYF
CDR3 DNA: TGCGCCAGCAGTTATAGCGGGGGGGTCCAGACCCAGTACTTC

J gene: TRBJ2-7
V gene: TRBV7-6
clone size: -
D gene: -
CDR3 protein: CASSLGSPEFRVWEQYF
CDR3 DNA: TGTGCCAGCAGCTTAGGATCCCCGGAGTTTAGGGTTTGGGAGCAGTACTTC

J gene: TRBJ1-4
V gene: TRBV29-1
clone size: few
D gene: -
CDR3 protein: CSVRPGGGDEKLFF
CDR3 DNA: TGCAGCGTTCGCCCGGGTGGGGGCGATGAAAAACTGTTTTTT

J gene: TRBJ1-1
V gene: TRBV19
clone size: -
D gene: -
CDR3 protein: CASSIGLPNTEAFF
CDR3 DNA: TGTGCCAGTAGTATAGGTCTACCGAACACTGAAGCTTTCTTT

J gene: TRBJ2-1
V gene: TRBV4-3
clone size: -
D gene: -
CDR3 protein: CASSQGEFEQFF
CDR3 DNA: TGCGCCAGCAGCCAAGGCGAGTTTGAGCAGTTCTTC

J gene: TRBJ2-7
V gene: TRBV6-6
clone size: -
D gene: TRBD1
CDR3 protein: CASNRDRDHEQYF
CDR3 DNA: TGTGCCAGCAATAGGGACAGGGATCACGAGCAGTACTTC